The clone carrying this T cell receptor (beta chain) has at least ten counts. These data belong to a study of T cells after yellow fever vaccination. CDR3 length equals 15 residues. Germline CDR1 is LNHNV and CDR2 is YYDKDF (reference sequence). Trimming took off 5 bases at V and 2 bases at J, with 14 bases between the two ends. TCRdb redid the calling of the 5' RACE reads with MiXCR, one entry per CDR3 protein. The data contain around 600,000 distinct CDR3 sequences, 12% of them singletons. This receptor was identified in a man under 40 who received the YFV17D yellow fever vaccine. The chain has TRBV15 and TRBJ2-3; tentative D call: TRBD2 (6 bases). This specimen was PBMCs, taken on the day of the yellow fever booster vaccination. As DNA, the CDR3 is TGTGCCACCAGCGCCCCGGGACTCTCCACAGATACGCAGTATTTT. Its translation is CATSAPGLSTDTQYF.